This T cell receptor (beta chain) was captured by sequencing in a study of OX40 agonist ivuxolimab in advanced cancers. Study-wide background: Partial responses were achieved by three patients, one with hepatocellular carcinoma and two with cutaneous melanoma. Overall study findings and caveats: Antigen targets of the expanded peripheral T cells went undetermined. Clones of CD4+ and CD8+ blood T cells grew by week 6 at doses of 0.1 to 3.0 mg/kg.

Method: immunoSEQ multiplex PCR; TCRdb's copy keeps in-frame clones and lacks some. This sample has 45,000 to 50,000 clones, with 75% to 90% found just once. With regard to this clone: Its antigen remains unidentified.

There are 14 residues in the CDR3. In germline, CDR1 is LNHDA, CDR2 SQIVND (reference sequence). Trimming pared 3 bases from V and 7 bases from J, leaving 13 bases between. This TCR was sampled from an adult with an advanced solid tumor such as melanoma, head and neck, liver or kidney cancer. The starting material was CD4+ or CD8+ T cells sorted from blood, obtained in a trial of the OX40 agonist ivuxolimab. The rearrangement uses TRBV19 and TRBJ1-5; D is ambiguous. CDR3 nucleotides: TGTGCCAGTAGTATCTCAGACTCGGTCCAGCCCCAGCATTTT. This gives the protein CASSISDSVQPQHF.